A selection of T cell receptor beta chains follows, all from one sample in a study of OX40 agonist ivuxolimab in advanced cancers. Sequenced by immunoSEQ multiplex PCR; TCRdb stores in-frame clones only, minus some. The table has 45,000 to 65,000 clones, 65% to 85% seen once. Sequenced material: CD4+ or CD8+ T cells sorted from blood, taken in a trial of the OX40 agonist ivuxolimab. Receptor source: an adult with an advanced solid tumor such as melanoma, head and neck, liver or kidney cancer. Each CDR3 is given with its conserved first and last residue. A D gene is named only where the DNA matches it firmly. Clone size, where shown, is once, few, many, or a class for clones that have expanded.

cdr3_length: 13
clone_size: -
j_call: TRBJ1-5
v_call: TRBV10-3
d_call: -
cdr3_nt: TGTGCCATCAGGGGAGGGACCGGGCAGCCCCAGCATTTT
cdr3_aa: CAIRGGTGQPQHF

cdr3_length: 13
clone_size: -
j_call: TRBJ2-5
v_call: TRBV7-3
d_call: -
cdr3_nt: TGTGCCAGCAGCTCTTCCCGGCAAGAGACCCAGTACTTC
cdr3_aa: CASSSSRQETQYF

cdr3_length: 12
clone_size: -
j_call: TRBJ1-2
v_call: TRBV29-1
d_call: TRBD1
cdr3_nt: TGCAGCGCGGGGCCGGGACAGGCCCCAACCACCTTC
cdr3_aa: CSAGPGQAPTTF

cdr3_length: 14
clone_size: -
j_call: TRBJ1-4
v_call: TRBV7-2
d_call: TRBD1
cdr3_nt: TGTGCCAGCAGCAGGGGGACAGGGAGGGAAAAACTGTTTTTT
cdr3_aa: CASSRGTGREKLFF

cdr3_length: 14
clone_size: -
j_call: TRBJ1-5
v_call: TRBV7-8
d_call: -
cdr3_nt: TGTGCCAGCAGCTTACTGGGGGGTAAACAGCCCCAGCATTTT
cdr3_aa: CASSLLGGKQPQHF

cdr3_length: 15
clone_size: -
j_call: TRBJ1-5
v_call: TRBV19
d_call: TRBD1
cdr3_nt: TGTGCCAGTAGTCGGACAGGCGATGGGGGCCAGCCCCAGCATTTT
cdr3_aa: CASSRTGDGGQPQHF

cdr3_length: 9
clone_size: -
j_call: TRBJ1-2
v_call: TRBV6-4
d_call: -
cdr3_nt: TGTGCCAGCAGTCCCCCCCTAACCTTC
cdr3_aa: CASSPPLTF

cdr3_length: 14
clone_size: few
j_call: TRBJ1-6
v_call: TRBV5-1
d_call: -
cdr3_nt: TGCGCCAGCAGCTTGGGTCAGGAGAATTCACCCCTCCACTTT
cdr3_aa: CASSLGQENSPLHF

cdr3_length: 17
clone_size: -
j_call: TRBJ2-3
v_call: TRBV29-1
d_call: TRBD2
cdr3_nt: TGCAGCGTTATACTTAGCGGGGGGCCGGTCCGCACAGATACGCAGTATTTT
cdr3_aa: CSVILSGGPVRTDTQYF

cdr3_length: 16
clone_size: -
j_call: TRBJ1-5
v_call: TRBV19
d_call: -
cdr3_nt: TGTGCCAGTAGTCCCCGTGGGCAGGGTCCCAATCAGCCCCAGCATTTT
cdr3_aa: CASSPRGQGPNQPQHF

cdr3_length: 15
clone_size: -
j_call: TRBJ2-7
v_call: TRBV15
d_call: -
cdr3_nt: TGTGCCACCAGCCGAGGTGGGGTGGGCTCCTACGAGCAGTACTTC
cdr3_aa: CATSRGGVGSYEQYF

cdr3_length: 11
clone_size: -
j_call: TRBJ2-1
v_call: TRBV14
d_call: -
cdr3_nt: TGTGCCAGCAGCCAGTACAATGAGCAGTTCTTC
cdr3_aa: CASSQYNEQFF

cdr3_length: 15
clone_size: -
j_call: TRBJ2-7
v_call: TRBV7-2
d_call: -
cdr3_nt: TGTGCCAGCAGCAAAAGCCGGATCTCCTCCTACGAGCAGTACTTC
cdr3_aa: CASSKSRISSYEQYF

cdr3_length: 13
clone_size: -
j_call: TRBJ1-2
v_call: TRBV5-1
d_call: TRBD1
cdr3_nt: TGCGCCAGCAGCTGGGGACAGAACTATGGCTACACCTTC
cdr3_aa: CASSWGQNYGYTF

cdr3_length: 17
clone_size: -
j_call: TRBJ1-2
v_call: TRBV19
d_call: TRBD1
cdr3_nt: TGTGCCAGTAGTATAGGCCTCCGGGACAGGGGAAGAGGAGGCTACACCTTC
cdr3_aa: CASSIGLRDRGRGGYTF

cdr3_length: 12
clone_size: few
j_call: TRBJ1-2
v_call: TRBV19
d_call: -
cdr3_nt: TGTGCCAGTACTACGCGAAACTATGGCTACACCTTC
cdr3_aa: CASTTRNYGYTF

cdr3_length: 13
clone_size: -
j_call: TRBJ1-1
v_call: TRBV6-5
d_call: -
cdr3_nt: TGTGCCAGCAGGCGAGGCAGGAACACTGAAGCTTTCTTT
cdr3_aa: CASRRGRNTEAFF

cdr3_length: 17
clone_size: -
j_call: TRBJ1-2
v_call: TRBV5-8
d_call: -
cdr3_nt: TGTGCCAGCAGCTTGGATTACTCGACAGGCTCCATCTATGGCTACACCTTC
cdr3_aa: CASSLDYSTGSIYGYTF

cdr3_length: 15
clone_size: -
j_call: TRBJ2-3
v_call: TRBV7-9
d_call: -
cdr3_nt: TGTGCCAGCAGCCCCGGCGGGACGGAAACAGATACGCAGTATTTT
cdr3_aa: CASSPGGTETDTQYF

cdr3_length: 14
clone_size: once
j_call: TRBJ2-3
v_call: TRBV5-1
d_call: -
cdr3_nt: TGCGCCAGCAGCTTGTGGCAGGGGTCAGATACGCAGTATTTT
cdr3_aa: CASSLWQGSDTQYF

cdr3_length: 15
clone_size: few
j_call: TRBJ2-1
v_call: TRBV7-8
d_call: -
cdr3_nt: TGTGCCAGCAGCTTAGCGCGGCCCGGAGGCAATGAGCAGTTCTTC
cdr3_aa: CASSLARPGGNEQFF

cdr3_length: 13
clone_size: -
j_call: TRBJ1-1
v_call: TRBV10-1
d_call: -
cdr3_nt: TGCGCCAGCAGTGAGTCGCTGAACACTGAAGCTTTCTTT
cdr3_aa: CASSESLNTEAFF

cdr3_length: 13
clone_size: -
j_call: TRBJ1-1
v_call: TRBV4-3
d_call: -
cdr3_nt: TGCGCCAGCAGCCAGACACAGAACACTGAAGCTTTCTTT
cdr3_aa: CASSQTQNTEAFF

cdr3_length: 14
clone_size: -
j_call: TRBJ1-6
v_call: TRBV5-6
d_call: -
cdr3_nt: TGTGCCAGCAGCTCTGACCCCAATAATTCACCCCTCCACTTT
cdr3_aa: CASSSDPNNSPLHF

cdr3_length: 16
clone_size: -
j_call: TRBJ1-1
v_call: TRBV6-6
d_call: -
cdr3_nt: TGTGCCAGCAGTTTTTCGCTTACAGGGTTTAATACTGAAGCTTTCTTT
cdr3_aa: CASSFSLTGFNTEAFF

cdr3_length: 13
clone_size: -
j_call: TRBJ1-1
v_call: TRBV7-3
d_call: -
cdr3_nt: TGTGCCAGCAGCGCGGCCCGGAACACTGAAGCTTTCTTT
cdr3_aa: CASSAARNTEAFF

cdr3_length: 14
clone_size: -
j_call: TRBJ2-3
v_call: TRBV5-1
d_call: -
cdr3_nt: TGCGCCAGCAGCTTGGGGGACGGGGCAGATACGCAGTATTTT
cdr3_aa: CASSLGDGADTQYF

cdr3_length: 14
clone_size: few
j_call: TRBJ2-3
v_call: TRBV2
d_call: -
cdr3_nt: TGTGCCAGCAGAGGACGGCCAGGCACAGATACGCAGTATTTT
cdr3_aa: CASRGRPGTDTQYF

cdr3_length: 14
clone_size: -
j_call: TRBJ1-2
v_call: TRBV7-2
d_call: -
cdr3_nt: TGTGCCAGCAGCTATCGGGACATTATGACTGGCTACACCTTC
cdr3_aa: CASSYRDIMTGYTF

cdr3_length: 13
clone_size: -
j_call: TRBJ2-5
v_call: TRBV7-2
d_call: -
cdr3_nt: TGTGCCAGCAGCCGAACACCCCAAGAGACCCAGTACTTC
cdr3_aa: CASSRTPQETQYF

cdr3_length: 16
clone_size: -
j_call: TRBJ2-2
v_call: TRBV7-9
d_call: TRBD2
cdr3_nt: TGTGCCAGCAGCTTAAAGGGACTAGCCGGCACCGGGGAGCTGTTTTTT
cdr3_aa: CASSLKGLAGTGELFF

cdr3_length: 15
clone_size: -
j_call: TRBJ1-4
v_call: TRBV14
d_call: -
cdr3_nt: TGTGCCAGCAGCCAAGATGCCACGATGAGCGAAAAACTGTTTTTT
cdr3_aa: CASSQDATMSEKLFF

cdr3_length: 17
clone_size: -
j_call: TRBJ2-2
v_call: TRBV7-9
d_call: -
cdr3_nt: TGTGCCAGCAGCCTCCAACATGGGGGGGCCAACCGCCGGGAGCTGTTTTTT
cdr3_aa: CASSLQHGGANRRELFF

cdr3_length: 14
clone_size: -
j_call: TRBJ1-5
v_call: TRBV11-2
d_call: -
cdr3_nt: TGTGCCAGCAGCCCGGCGACAGAGAATCAGCCCCAGCATTTT
cdr3_aa: CASSPATENQPQHF

cdr3_length: 16
clone_size: -
j_call: TRBJ2-5
v_call: TRBV15
d_call: TRBD1
cdr3_nt: TGTGCCACCAGCAGATCAGCCGGGACAGGGGGCGAGACCCAGTACTTC
cdr3_aa: CATSRSAGTGGETQYF

cdr3_length: 15
clone_size: -
j_call: TRBJ2-3
v_call: TRBV10-3
d_call: TRBD2
cdr3_nt: TGTGCCATCAGTGACCGTAGCGGGGGAACAGATACGCAGTATTTT
cdr3_aa: CAISDRSGGTDTQYF

cdr3_length: 15
clone_size: -
j_call: TRBJ2-6
v_call: TRBV7-2
d_call: TRBD1
cdr3_nt: TGTGCCAGCAGCTGGGACAGGGCTGGGGCCAACGTCCTGACTTTC
cdr3_aa: CASSWDRAGANVLTF

cdr3_length: 16
clone_size: -
j_call: TRBJ1-5
v_call: TRBV27
d_call: TRBD1
cdr3_nt: TGTGCCAGCAGTTCCCGGACAGGGCTGGGCAATCAGCCCCAGCATTTT
cdr3_aa: CASSSRTGLGNQPQHF

cdr3_length: 16
clone_size: -
j_call: TRBJ2-1
v_call: TRBV7-2
d_call: -
cdr3_nt: TGTGCCAGCAGCTTAAGTTCGCCAGGGGCCCGAGGGGAGCAGTTCTTC
cdr3_aa: CASSLSSPGARGEQFF

cdr3_length: 17
clone_size: few
j_call: TRBJ1-6
v_call: TRBV4-1
d_call: TRBD1
cdr3_nt: TGCGCCAGCAGCCGCTTACAGGGGGCTTTGCAACACTCACCCCTCCACTTT
cdr3_aa: CASSRLQGALQHSPLHF

cdr3_length: 18
clone_size: -
j_call: TRBJ2-3
v_call: TRBV9
d_call: -
cdr3_nt: TGTGCCAGCAGCGTAGATGTGACTAGTACTACACACTTCTATACGCAGTATTTT
cdr3_aa: CASSVDVTSTTHFYTQYF

cdr3_length: 11
clone_size: -
j_call: TRBJ1-4
v_call: TRBV2
d_call: -
cdr3_nt: TGTGCCAGCAGTGGCGGTGGAAAACTGTTTTTT
cdr3_aa: CASSGGGKLFF

cdr3_length: 15
clone_size: -
j_call: TRBJ2-3
v_call: TRBV7-2
d_call: -
cdr3_nt: TGTGCCAGCAGCTCCGGCGGAGGGGGGGGAGATACGCAGTATTTT
cdr3_aa: CASSSGGGGGDTQYF

cdr3_length: 14
clone_size: once
j_call: TRBJ2-3
v_call: TRBV9
d_call: TRBD1
cdr3_nt: TGTGCCAGCAGCGTAGGACAGGGGGCAGATACGCAGTATTTT
cdr3_aa: CASSVGQGADTQYF